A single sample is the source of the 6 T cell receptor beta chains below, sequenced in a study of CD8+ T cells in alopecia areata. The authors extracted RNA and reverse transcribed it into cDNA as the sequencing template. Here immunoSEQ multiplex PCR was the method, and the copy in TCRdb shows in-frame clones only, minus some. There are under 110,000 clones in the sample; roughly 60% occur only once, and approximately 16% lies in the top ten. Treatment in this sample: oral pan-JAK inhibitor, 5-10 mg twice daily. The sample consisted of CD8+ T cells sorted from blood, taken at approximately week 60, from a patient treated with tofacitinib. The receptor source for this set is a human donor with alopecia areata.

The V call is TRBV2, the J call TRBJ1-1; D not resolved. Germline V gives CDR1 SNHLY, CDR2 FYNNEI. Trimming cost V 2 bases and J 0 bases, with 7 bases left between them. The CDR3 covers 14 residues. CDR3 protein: CASSETRLNTEAFF. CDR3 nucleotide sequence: TGTGCCAGCAGTGAAACCAGGCTGAACACTGAAGCTTTCTTT. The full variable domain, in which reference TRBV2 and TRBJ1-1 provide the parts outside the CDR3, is EPEVTQTPSHQVTQMGQEVILRCVPISNHLYFYWYRQILGQKVEFLVSFYNNEISEKSEIFDDQFSVERPDGSNFTLKIRSTKLEDSAMYFCASSETRLNTEAFFGQGTRLTVV.

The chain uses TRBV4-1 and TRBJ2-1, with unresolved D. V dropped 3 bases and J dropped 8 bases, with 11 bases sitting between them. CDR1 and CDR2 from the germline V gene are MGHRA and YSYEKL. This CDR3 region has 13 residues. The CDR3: CASSQDAGHEQFF. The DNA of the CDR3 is TGCGCCAGCAGCCAGGATGCAGGCCATGAGCAGTTCTTC.

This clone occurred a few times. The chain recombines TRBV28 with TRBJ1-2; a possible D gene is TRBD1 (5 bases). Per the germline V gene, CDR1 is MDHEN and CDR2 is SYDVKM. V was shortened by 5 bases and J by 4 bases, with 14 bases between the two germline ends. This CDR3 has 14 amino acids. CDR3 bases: TGTGCCAGCAGTCCCTTAGGGGTTCGCTATGGCTACACCTTC. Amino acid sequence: CASSPLGVRYGYTF.

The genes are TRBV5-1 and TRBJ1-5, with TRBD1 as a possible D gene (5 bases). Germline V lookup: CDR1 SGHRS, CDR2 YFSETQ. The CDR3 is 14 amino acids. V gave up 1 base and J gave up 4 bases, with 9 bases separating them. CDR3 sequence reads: CASSLWDRNQPQHF. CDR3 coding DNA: TGCGCCAGCAGCTTGTGGGACCGAAATCAGCCCCAGCATTTT.

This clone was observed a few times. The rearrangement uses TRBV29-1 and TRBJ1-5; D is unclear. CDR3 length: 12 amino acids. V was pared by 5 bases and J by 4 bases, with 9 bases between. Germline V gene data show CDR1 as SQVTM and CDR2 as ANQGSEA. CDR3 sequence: CSVRVENQPQHF. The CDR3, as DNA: TGCAGCGTTAGGGTTGAAAATCAGCCCCAGCATTTT.

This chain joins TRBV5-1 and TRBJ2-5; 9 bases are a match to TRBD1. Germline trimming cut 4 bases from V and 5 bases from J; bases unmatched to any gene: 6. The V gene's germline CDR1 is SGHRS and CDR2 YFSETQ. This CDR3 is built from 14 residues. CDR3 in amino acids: CASSAGQGWETQYF. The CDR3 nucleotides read TGCGCCAGCAGCGCAGGACAGGGGTGGGAGACCCAGTACTTC. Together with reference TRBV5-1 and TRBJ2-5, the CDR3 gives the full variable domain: KAGVTQTPRYLIKTRGQQVTLSCSPISGHRSVSWYQQTPGQGLQFLFEYFSETQRNKGNFPGRFSGRQFSNSRSEMNVSTLELGDSALYLCASSAGQGWETQYFGPGTRLLVL.